A selection of T cell receptor beta chains follows, all from one sample in a study of T-cell memory formation after mild COVID-19. MiXCR was run by TCRdb on the 5' RACE reads, yielding one entry per CDR3 protein. The data contain a few hundred thousand distinct CDR3 sequences, 20% to 25% of them singletons. The sample comprised PBMCs or a T cell subset sorted from them (not recorded which). These TCRs come from a man younger than 30 who had mild COVID-19 (a few samples of this study predate the infection). Cell type and time point are not known. The CDR3 runs from the conserved cysteine through the conserved F or W. A D gene is named only where the DNA matches it firmly. Clone sizes are given selectively: once, few, many, or a class where the clone is expanded.

clone size	V gene	J gene	D gene	CDR3 DNA	CDR3 protein
NA	TRBV7-9	TRBJ1-3	NA	TGTGCCAGCAGCCAAAGCGAAGGAAACACCATATATTTT	CASSQSEGNTIYF
few	TRBV20-1	TRBJ2-7	TRBD1	TGCAGTGCGACGGACAGGGGGAGAGTCGGGTACGAGCAGTACTTC	CSATDRGRVGYEQYF
few	TRBV5-1	TRBJ2-2	NA	TGCGCCAGCAACCGACTAACGGACCCCACCGGGGAGCTGTTTTTT	CASNRLTDPTGELFF
few	TRBV7-2	TRBJ1-1	NA	TGTGCCAGCAGACGGATTCCTACTGAGAACACTGAAGCTTTCTTT	CASRRIPTENTEAFF
NA	TRBV29-1	TRBJ1-1	NA	TGCAGCGTTGCACCCCTAAGGGGCACTGAAGCTTTCTTT	CSVAPLRGTEAFF
few	TRBV6-2/TRBV6-3	TRBJ2-6	TRBD1	TGTGCCAGCAGCCCCCGGGACAGGGGCTCTGGGGCCAACGTCCTGACTTTC	CASSPRDRGSGANVLTF
NA	TRBV12-3/TRBV12-4	TRBJ2-5	NA	TGTGCCAGCAGCCCATACTTCCAAGAGACCCAGTACTTC	CASSPYFQETQYF
few	TRBV12-3/TRBV12-4	TRBJ1-1	NA	TGTGCCAGCAGACCTAGATTGAACACTGAAGCTTTCTTT	CASRPRLNTEAFF
many	TRBV5-1	TRBJ2-2	NA	TGCGCCAGCAGCTTGGTGGCCGGGAACACCGGGGAGCTGTTTTTT	CASSLVAGNTGELFF
few	TRBV6-5	TRBJ1-2	NA	TGTGCCAGCAGGCCAACAGACAACTATGGCTACACCTTC	CASRPTDNYGYTF
NA	TRBV7-2	TRBJ2-2	NA	TGTGCCAGCAGTACCTTTGTTGGAGGAGTCACCGGGGAGCTGTTTTTT	CASSTFVGGVTGELFF
few	TRBV20-1	TRBJ1-2	TRBD1	TGCAGTGCTATCGGGACAGCCTATGGCTACACCTTC	CSAIGTAYGYTF
few	TRBV7-8	TRBJ2-3	NA	TGTGCCAGCAAACATGGGAGGCTTACGGGCACAGATACGCAGTATTTT	CASKHGRLTGTDTQYF
NA	TRBV7-2	TRBJ1-2	NA	TGTGCCAGCAGCTTAAGGGGTCACAACTATGGCTACACCTTC	CASSLRGHNYGYTF
few	TRBV28	TRBJ1-6	NA	TGTGCCAGCAGTTTAAGCCGATCACCCCTCCACTTT	CASSLSRSPLHF
NA	TRBV11-2	TRBJ2-6	TRBD1	TGTGCCAGCAGCTGGACAGGGCCTGGGGCCAACGTCCTGACTTTC	CASSWTGPGANVLTF
NA	TRBV6-5	TRBJ2-1	TRBD2	TGTGCCAGCAGTCACCTTTCCGGGGTAGCGGGGCAGCAGTTCTTC	CASSHLSGVAGQQFF
NA	TRBV6-5	TRBJ1-2	NA	TGTGCCAGCACGACAGGCCGAGCCTATGGCTACACCTTC	CASTTGRAYGYTF